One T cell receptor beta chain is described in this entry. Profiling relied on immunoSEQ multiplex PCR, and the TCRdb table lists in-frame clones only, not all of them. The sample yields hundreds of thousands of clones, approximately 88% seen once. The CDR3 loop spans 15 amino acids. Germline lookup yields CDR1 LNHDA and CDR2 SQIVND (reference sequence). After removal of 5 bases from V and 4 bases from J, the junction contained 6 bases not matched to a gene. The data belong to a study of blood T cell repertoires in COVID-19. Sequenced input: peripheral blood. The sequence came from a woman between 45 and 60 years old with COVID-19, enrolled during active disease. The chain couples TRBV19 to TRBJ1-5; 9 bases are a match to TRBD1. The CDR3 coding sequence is TGTGCCAGTAGTCCAAGGACAGGGGATAATCAGCCCCAGCATTTT. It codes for CASSPRTGDNQPQHF. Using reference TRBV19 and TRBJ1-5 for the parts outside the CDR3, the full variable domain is DGGITQSPKYLFRKEGQNVTLSCEQNLNHDAMYWYRQDPGQGLRLIYYSQIVNDFQKGDIAEGYSVSREKKESFPLTVTSAQKNPTAFYLCASSPRTGDNQPQHFGDGTRLSIL.